A selection of T cell receptor beta chains follows, all from one sample in a study of memory CD4+ T cells and cytomegalovirus serostatus. Using immunoSEQ multiplex PCR, the repertoire was profiled, and TCRdb retains in-frame clones only, with some absent. Here the sample spans 35,000 to 55,000 clones, 78% being singletons. Input material: memory CD4+ T cells from blood. The receptor set was obtained from an adult in good health and CMV-seronegative. CDR3s include the opening cysteine and the closing phenylalanine or tryptophan. The D gene is left open where the match is weak. Where a row states a size, it is once, few, many or the class of an expanded clone; other rows omit it.

D gene: -
J gene: TRBJ1-1
clone size: -
V gene: TRBV20-1
CDR3 protein: CIPRGTEAFF
CDR3 DNA: TGCATCCCAAGGGGCACTGAAGCTTTCTTT

D gene: -
J gene: TRBJ2-3
clone size: -
V gene: TRBV25-1
CDR3 protein: CASSSRRGGDTQYF
CDR3 DNA: TGTGCCAGCAGTAGCCGCAGGGGTGGAGATACGCAGTATTTT

D gene: TRBD1
J gene: TRBJ1-2
clone size: -
V gene: TRBV6-1
CDR3 protein: CASSRDRGDGGYTF
CDR3 DNA: TGTGCCAGCAGCCGTGACAGGGGGGACGGTGGCTACACCTTC

D gene: -
J gene: TRBJ2-5
clone size: once
V gene: TRBV2
CDR3 protein: CASRAILGEQYF
CDR3 DNA: TGTGCCAGCAGGGCAATACTCGGGGAGCAGTACTTC

D gene: -
J gene: TRBJ2-2
clone size: -
V gene: TRBV2
CDR3 protein: CASQPGWDRETNTGELFF
CDR3 DNA: TGTGCCAGTCAACCTGGGTGGGACCGGGAAACGAACACCGGGGAGCTGTTTTTT

D gene: -
J gene: TRBJ1-1
clone size: few
V gene: TRBV30
CDR3 protein: CAWSQTTGAEAFF
CDR3 DNA: TGTGCCTGGAGTCAAACGACAGGTGCCGAAGCTTTCTTT

D gene: TRBD2
J gene: TRBJ2-3
clone size: -
V gene: TRBV6-1
CDR3 protein: CATTRLAGNTDTQYF
CDR3 DNA: TGTGCCACCACGCGGCTAGCGGGGAACACAGATACGCAGTATTTT

D gene: -
J gene: TRBJ2-5
clone size: -
V gene: TRBV30
CDR3 protein: CAWSGGASVETQYF
CDR3 DNA: TGTGCCTGGAGTGGGGGGGCTAGCGTAGAGACCCAGTACTTC

D gene: -
J gene: TRBJ1-4
clone size: -
V gene: TRBV4-2
CDR3 protein: CASSRDYRAANEKLFF
CDR3 DNA: TGTGCCAGCAGCCGGGATTACAGGGCGGCTAATGAAAAACTGTTTTTT

D gene: TRBD2
J gene: TRBJ2-3
clone size: -
V gene: TRBV5-6
CDR3 protein: CASSRRTSGYTDTQYF
CDR3 DNA: TGTGCCAGCAGCCGTAGGACTAGCGGGTACACAGATACGCAGTATTTT

D gene: -
J gene: TRBJ1-4
clone size: -
V gene: TRBV10-3
CDR3 protein: CAIGDSFGGEKLFF
CDR3 DNA: TGTGCCATCGGGGACTCTTTTGGGGGTGAAAAACTGTTTTTT

D gene: -
J gene: TRBJ1-1
clone size: few
V gene: TRBV5-4
CDR3 protein: CASSPHREGAEAFF
CDR3 DNA: TGTGCCAGCAGCCCGCACAGGGAGGGGGCTGAAGCTTTCTTT

D gene: -
J gene: TRBJ1-6
clone size: -
V gene: TRBV2
CDR3 protein: CASRDLGGPNSPLHF
CDR3 DNA: TGTGCCAGCAGAGACCTCGGAGGGCCTAATTCACCCCTCCACTTT

D gene: -
J gene: TRBJ1-2
clone size: -
V gene: TRBV5-1
CDR3 protein: CASSLESARGYTF
CDR3 DNA: TGCGCCAGCAGCTTGGAGTCAGCTCGGGGCTACACCTTC

D gene: -
J gene: TRBJ1-5
clone size: -
V gene: TRBV30
CDR3 protein: CAWAGGNQPQHF
CDR3 DNA: TGTGCCTGGGCGGGTGGCAATCAGCCCCAGCATTTT

D gene: TRBD1
J gene: TRBJ1-1
clone size: -
V gene: TRBV12-5
CDR3 protein: CASAQGAHTEAFF
CDR3 DNA: TGTGCTAGTGCCCAGGGGGCGCACACTGAAGCTTTCTTT

D gene: TRBD1
J gene: TRBJ2-7
clone size: -
V gene: TRBV27
CDR3 protein: CASSRTGLAYEQYF
CDR3 DNA: TGTGCCAGCAGCAGGACAGGGCTGGCCTACGAGCAGTACTTC

D gene: TRBD1
J gene: TRBJ1-2
clone size: -
V gene: TRBV4-2
CDR3 protein: CASSSKIGTGEYGYTF
CDR3 DNA: TGTGCCAGCAGCTCAAAGATCGGGACAGGGGAGTACGGCTACACCTTC

D gene: -
J gene: TRBJ1-2
clone size: once
V gene: TRBV11-2
CDR3 protein: CASSLDPTANYGYTF
CDR3 DNA: TGTGCCAGCAGCTTAGATCCGACAGCTAACTATGGCTACACCTTC

D gene: -
J gene: TRBJ2-5
clone size: -
V gene: TRBV6-5
CDR3 protein: CASSQIRGNQETQYF
CDR3 DNA: TGTGCCAGCAGTCAGATTAGGGGGAATCAAGAGACCCAGTACTTC